The rows below give T cell receptor beta chains drawn from one sample of a study of graft-versus-host responses after intestinal transplantation. The repertoire was sequenced with immunoSEQ multiplex PCR; TCRdb's copy has only in-frame clones and lacks some. The sample carries some 36,000 clones, approximately 94% recorded once. Their recognized antigens are unknown. Specimen: unstimulated CD4+ T cells sorted from spleen or lymph node cells, collected before transplant. The receptors shown here come from a human donor who was the organ donor for an intestinal transplant. The CDR3 runs from the conserved cysteine through the conserved F or W. Fields, in order: D gene, V gene, CDR3 protein. D genes are given only for firm matches.

. TRBV5-8 CASSSPARGTQYF
. TRBV5-6 CASSPIRARVGYEQYF
TRBD1 TRBV11-3 CASSFRDRGHEQYF
. TRBV4-3 CASSQDLREGEKLFF
TRBD1 TRBV25-1 CASSERQGKETQYF
. TRBV20-1 CSAITTDTQYF
. TRBV9 CASSVESGFSYEQYF
TRBD1 TRBV9 CASSSTGQPYNEQFF
. TRBV4-2 CASSQDTGALYYTQYF
. TRBV21-1 CASSKLRRDGELFF
TRBD2 TRBV6-5 CASRAGLRAGELFF
TRBD1 TRBV11-2 CASSSAPTGFEKLFF
TRBD1 TRBV30 CAWIGTGPEAFF
TRBD2 TRBV5-1 CASSLDLAGIDTQYF
TRBD1 TRBV6-5 CASSPPGGASYGYTF
. TRBV5-1 CASSLGQTLNTEAFF
TRBD1 TRBV11-3 CASSSGGENTEAFF
. TRBV5-4 CASSSHEDNNYGYTF
. TRBV5-1 CASSTAFNYGYTF
TRBD2 TRBV5-5 CASSLMTLRGVGTDTQYF
TRBD1 TRBV6-1 CASRVGQLNSPLHF
. TRBV7-6 CASSAGAGRSYEQYF
. TRBV5-6 CASSLGPSGVTDTQYF
. TRBV6-1 CASSEAWYNEQFF
. TRBV7-9 CASSLDRLQETQYF
. TRBV4-3 CASSQDQGTEAFF
. TRBV28 CASRKVGAGEGETQYF
TRBD1 TRBV28 CASQGQGFVTQYF
TRBD2 TRBV9 CASSIMPGLAGGPSVADTQYF
. TRBV9 CASSVSGLPPYEQYF
TRBD2 TRBV5-4 CASSGGGSHTDTQYF
. TRBV5-4 CASSLDQGLMNTEAFF
TRBD1 TRBV5-1 CASSSGTGGLSYEQYF
. TRBV10-3 CAISRDENTEAFF
. TRBV11-2 CASSLVGGRTYNEQFF
. TRBV12-1 CASSFPRLVSRFAYYEQYF
. TRBV4-2 CASSQEAGPYSGNTIYF
. TRBV19 CASNRGLGGNQPQHF
. TRBV10-2 CASKDSSYNSPLHF
. TRBV6-6 CASSDRDKNTGELFF
TRBD2 TRBV5-4 CASSPATSGVNEQFF
. TRBV6-1 CASRRGSYNEQFF
TRBD1 TRBV29-1 CSVEDRGQGNTIYF
TRBD2 TRBV11-3 CASSVSGVQETQYF
. TRBV5-4 CASSLPGIGNTIYF
. TRBV19 CASGQFSGNTIYF
. TRBV30 CAWLGKGIPLHF
TRBD1 TRBV25-1 CASSEGQGVEKAFF
TRBD2 TRBV11-3 CASSLGGGLGETQYF
. TRBV4-3 CASSQAPGGRGGYTF
TRBD1 TRBV2 CASSQMGQGASYEQYF
. TRBV10-3 CAISDRYNEQFF
. TRBV10-3 CAISDKTYEQYF